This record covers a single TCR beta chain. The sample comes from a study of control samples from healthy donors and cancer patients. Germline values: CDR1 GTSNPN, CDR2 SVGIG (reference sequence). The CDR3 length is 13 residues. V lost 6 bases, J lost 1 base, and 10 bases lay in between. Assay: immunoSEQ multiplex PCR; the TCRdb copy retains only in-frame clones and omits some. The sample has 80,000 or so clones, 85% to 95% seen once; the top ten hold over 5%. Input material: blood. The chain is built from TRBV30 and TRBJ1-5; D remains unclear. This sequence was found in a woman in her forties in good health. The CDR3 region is CACEGNSNQPQHF. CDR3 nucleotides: TGTGCCTGCGAGGGAAACAGCAATCAGCCCCAGCATTTT. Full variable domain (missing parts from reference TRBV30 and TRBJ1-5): SQTIHQWPATLVQPVGSPLSLECTVEGTSNPNLYWYRQAAGRGLQLLFYSVGIGQISSEVPQNLSASRPQDRQFILSSKKLLLSDSGFYLCACEGNSNQPQHFGDGTRLSIL.